This is a list of T cell receptor beta chains from one sample in a study of Ad26.COV2.S vaccination and SARS-CoV-2 variants. The assay was immunoSEQ multiplex PCR, and TCRdb's table has in-frame clones only and misses some. The sample has roughly 680,000 clones; roughly 90% are singletons. Sequenced material: peripheral blood, taken in a trial of Ad26.COV2.S vaccine versus placebo. Receptors were obtained from a person aged 18-65 years who received the Ad26.COV2.S COVID-19 vaccine or a placebo. CDR3s include the opening cysteine and the closing phenylalanine or tryptophan. D genes are given only for firm matches. Only some rows state a clone size, as once, few, many or a class for expanded clones.

j_call	clone_size	v_call	d_call	cdr3_nt	cdr3_aa
TRBJ2-2	once	TRBV5-1	.	TGCGCCAGCAGCTTGGACTTATCCGGGGAGCTGTTTTTT	CASSLDLSGELFF
TRBJ1-1	few	TRBV18	.	TGTGCCAGCTCCGGGCGGGAGAACACTGAAGCTTTCTTT	CASSGRENTEAFF
TRBJ1-1	.	TRBV7-7	.	TGTGCTACCCACACCCCGGGACGGCGGCCCATTGAAGCTTTCTTT	CATHTPGRRPIEAFF
TRBJ1-2	.	TRBV6-5	.	TGTGCCAGCAGTTACTTTGCGGGCGGCTACACCTTC	CASSYFAGGYTF
TRBJ2-1	.	TRBV3-1/TRBV3-2	.	TGTGCCAGCAGACCCAGCCTAGCGCCTCCCTCCAATGAGCAGTTCTTC	CASRPSLAPPSNEQFF
TRBJ2-3	.	TRBV7-9	.	TGTGCCAGCAGTCCGAGGAAGGGGTCCTTCACAGATACGCAGTATTTT	CASSPRKGSFTDTQYF
TRBJ1-2	.	TRBV20-1	.	TGCAGTGCGACCCCTGGGGGGGCTGCTTTCTTC	CSATPGGAAFF
TRBJ2-5	.	TRBV27	TRBD1	TGTGCCAGCAGTTACGACAGGGGGCATACCCAGTACTTC	CASSYDRGHTQYF
TRBJ1-2	few	TRBV6-1	.	TGTGCCAGCAGTGAAGCGGGACCCCTCAGGAGTGGCTACACCTTC	CASSEAGPLRSGYTF
TRBJ1-1	.	TRBV10-2	.	TGCGCCAGCAGTGTGAGCAGGGGGAACACTGAAGCTTTCTTT	CASSVSRGNTEAFF
TRBJ1-3	.	TRBV20-1	.	TGCAGTGCTAGTCCCACAGGTACCTCTGGAAACACCATATATTTT	CSASPTGTSGNTIYF
TRBJ1-1	.	TRBV5-4	.	TGTGCCAGCAGCTTGGCCCCTCACCCCTTGAGGGAGAACACTGAAGCTTTCTTT	CASSLAPHPLRENTEAFF
TRBJ2-2	once	TRBV5-8	.	TGTGCCAGCAGCCCGTTTACATCCGGGGAGCTGTTTTTT	CASSPFTSGELFF
TRBJ2-1	once	TRBV19	TRBD2	TGTGCCAGTAGGCCTCGACTAGCGGGGGGTAGAGGTTATGGGAATGAGCAGTTCTTC	CASRPRLAGGRGYGNEQFF
TRBJ2-1	once	TRBV5-1	.	TGCGCCAGCAGCTTGGTCGATGAGCAGTTCTTC	CASSLVDEQFF
TRBJ2-3	.	TRBV30	TRBD2	TGTGCCTGGACCTCCGGGACTAGCGGGGGGGGAGATACGCAGTATTTT	CAWTSGTSGGGDTQYF
TRBJ2-7	.	TRBV7-8	.	TGTGCCAGCAGCCGGTCCTACGAGCAGTACTTC	CASSRSYEQYF
TRBJ2-1	once	TRBV5-1	TRBD2	TGCGCCAGCAGCGCCCAGACTAGCGGGCACTACAATGAGCAGTTCTTC	CASSAQTSGHYNEQFF
TRBJ1-5	.	TRBV5-6	TRBD1	TGTGCCAGCAGCCCCGGGACAGGGAGATTTCAGCCCCAGCATTTT	CASSPGTGRFQPQHF
TRBJ2-7	.	TRBV27	.	TGTGCCAGCAGCGACATTCGGGGCGACGAGCAGTACTTC	CASSDIRGDEQYF